The next 18 T cell receptor beta chains were all read from a single sample in a study of Ad26.COV2.S vaccination and SARS-CoV-2 variants. TCRdb's table, derived via immunoSEQ multiplex PCR, lists solely in-frame clones and lacks some. There are 380,000 or so clones in the sample; around nine tenths occur only once, and roughly 5% lies in the top ten. The treatment: over 15 received Ad26.COV2.S at low or high dose, single or two shots; about 5 received placebo; per-sample allocation not given. The investigators took samples on day 63 after the first vaccine or placebo injection. The source material was peripheral blood, sampled in a trial of Ad26.COV2.S vaccine versus placebo. The source of these receptors is a person aged 18-65 years who received the Ad26.COV2.S COVID-19 vaccine or a placebo.

The chain links TRBV18 to TRBJ1-1, with TRBD1 as a possible D gene (6 bases). The germline V gene has CDR1 KGHSH and CDR2 LQKENI. The CDR3 contains 17 residues. Trimming took 2 bases from V and 3 from J, leaving 19 bases between them. The CDR3 DNA reads as TGTGCCAGCTCACCATTAGGAGGGGGGCTAGGCGACACTGAAGCTTTCTTT. Residues: CASSPLGGGLGDTEAFF.

The chain links TRBV7-6 to TRBJ1-2, with 7 nucleotides matching TRBD1. This CDR3 region has 13 residues. Germline-derived CDR1 and CDR2 are SGHVS and FNYEAQ. With 1 base clipped from V and 8 bases from J, the junction kept 4 bases outside the gene matches. The CDR3 DNA follows: TGTGCCAGCAGCTTAGACAGGGGCTCCGGCTACACCTTC. It is translated as CASSLDRGSGYTF.

The rearrangement links TRBV7-9 to TRBJ2-1, with TRBD1 as a possible D gene (6 bases). This CDR3 contains 13 residues. With 2 bases removed from V and 8 bases from J, the gap between germline ends came to 10 bases. Germline-derived CDR1 and CDR2 are SEHNR and FQNEAQ (reference sequence). The CDR3 is CASSLFRGHEQFF. The CDR3 bases are TGTGCCAGCAGCTTATTCAGGGGCCATGAGCAGTTCTTC.

The J gene is TRBJ1-2, the V gene TRBV7-9; D perhaps matches TRBD1 (6 bases). This CDR3 comprises 13 residues. V was clipped by 5 bases and J by 2 bases, with 9 bases between them. Per the germline V gene, CDR1 is SEHNR and CDR2 is FQNEAQ (reference sequence). The CDR3 is CASSLRGNYGYTF. The CDR3 DNA is TGTGCCAGCAGCCTTAGGGGGAACTATGGCTACACCTTC.

This chain links TRBV30 with TRBJ2-5, with D perhaps matching TRBD1 (6 bases). V shed 2 bases and J shed 5 bases, with 9 bases lying between them. The germline V gene encodes CDR1 GTSNPN and CDR2 SVGIG (reference sequence). The CDR3 contains 12 residues. The CDR3 loop reads CAWSLQGETQYF. Here the CDR3 DNA reads TGTGCCTGGAGTCTGCAGGGGGAGACCCAGTACTTC. Based on the CDR3 plus reference TRBV30 and TRBJ2-5, the full variable domain is SQTIHQWPATLVQPVGSPLSLECTVEGTSNPNLYWYRQAAGRGLQLLFYSVGIGQISSEVPQNLSASRPQDRQFILSSKKLLLSDSGFYLCAWSLQGETQYFGPGTRLLVL.

The chain couples TRBV19 to TRBJ1-4; D not resolved. This CDR3 contains 14 residues. Germline lookup yields CDR1 LNHDA and CDR2 SQIVND (reference sequence). V lost 3 bases, J lost 7 bases, and 12 bases lay in between. CDR3 in amino acids: CASSMSYGGEKLFF. The CDR3 region has the DNA TGTGCCAGTAGTATGTCATACGGAGGTGAAAAACTGTTTTTT.

The chain employs TRBV10-3 and TRBJ2-1; 11 bases are shared with TRBD1. The V segment lost 0 bases and the J segment 8 bases; nucleotides outside the gene matches: 9. The CDR3 extends over 17 amino acids. Germline loops: CDR1 ENHRY, CDR2 SYGVKD. CDR3 bases: TGTGCCATCAGTGAGTCCTCCGGACAGGGGGCCTTCGATGAGCAGTTCTTC. Amino acid sequence: CAISESSGQGAFDEQFF.

The chain has TRBV29-1 and TRBJ2-1; 11 positions match TRBD2. The trim removed 3 bases at V and 15 bases at J, leaving 7 bases unmatched. The CDR3 is 12 amino acids. The germline gives CDR1 SQVTM, CDR2 ANQGSEA. CDR3 protein: CSVEIAGGQGFF. For the CDR3, the DNA is TGCAGCGTTGAGATAGCGGGAGGGCAAGGGTTCTTC.

The rearrangement uses TRBV5-1 and TRBJ2-7; D is undetermined. V lost 1 base, J lost 3 bases, and 8 bases lay in between. CDR3 length: 13 residues. Germline assignment: CDR1 SGHRS and CDR2 YFSETQ. The CDR3 here is CASSLYANYEQYF. CDR3 coding DNA: TGCGCCAGCAGCTTGTATGCGAACTACGAGCAGTACTTC.

V is TRBV4-3 and J is TRBJ2-1; no definite D call. This CDR3 spans 13 amino acids. V lost 0 bases and J lost 7, with 7 bases in between. In germline, CDR1 is LGHNA, CDR2 YSLEER. The CDR3 sequence is CASSQDYGNEQFF. CDR3 sequence (DNA): TGCGCCAGCAGCCAAGACTACGGTAATGAGCAGTTCTTC.

V usage is TRBV27 and J usage is TRBJ2-7, with D maybe TRBD2 (7 bases). This CDR3 spans 16 amino acids. Germline V lookup: CDR1 MNHEY, CDR2 SMNVEV (reference sequence). V was cut by 3 bases and J by 3 bases, with 18 bases left in between. CDR3 loop: CASSLMAGALHYEQYF. The CDR3 nucleotides read TGTGCCAGCAGTTTGATGGCGGGGGCGCTCCACTACGAGCAGTACTTC.

With regard to this clone: Distinct nucleotide sequences in the sample also encode this CDR3. The J gene is TRBJ2-7, the V gene TRBV19; maybe TRBD1 (6 bases). This CDR3 comprises 11 residues. The germline V and J ends were trimmed by 6 bases and 4 bases, with 7 bases remaining between them. Germline V gene lookup returns CDR1 LNHDA and CDR2 SQIVND (reference sequence). This CDR3 reads CASRQGYEQYF. The CDR3 bases are TGTGCCAGTAGACAGGGTTACGAGCAGTACTTC.

The genes are TRBV4-1 and TRBJ2-5; D may be TRBD1 (5 bases). The germline CDR1 and CDR2 sequences are MGHRA and YSYEKL. This CDR3 is built from 15 residues. Between the trimmed V and J ends, which lost 0 bases and 1 base, there was a span of 9 bases. CDR3 sequence: CASSQDQGLQETQYF. In DNA, the CDR3 is TGCGCCAGCAGCCAAGATCAGGGCCTCCAAGAGACCCAGTACTTC.

The V gene is TRBV5-1, the J gene TRBJ2-1; 8 bases are a match to TRBD2. The CDR3 spans 14 residues. Germline CDR1 is SGHRS and CDR2 is YFSETQ. V shed 3 bases and J 2 bases; nucleotides not matched to a gene: 1. CDR3 sequence: CASSSGGPYNEQFF. CDR3 sequence (DNA): TGCGCCAGCAGCTCGGGGGGGCCCTACAATGAGCAGTTCTTC. Full variable domain (outside the CDR3, taken from reference TRBV5-1 and TRBJ2-1): KAGVTQTPRYLIKTRGQQVTLSCSPISGHRSVSWYQQTPGQGLQFLFEYFSETQRNKGNFPGRFSGRQFSNSRSEMNVSTLELGDSALYLCASSSGGPYNEQFFGPGTRLTVL.

This clone was recorded many times. CDR3 amino acids: CASSFGGGQETYGYTF. CDR3 nucleotide sequence: TGTGCCAGCAGCTTTGGGGGTGGACAGGAGACCTATGGCTACACCTTC. This chain connects TRBV7-9 to TRBJ1-2; 7 bases are shared with TRBD1. CDR1 is SEHNR, CDR2 FQNEAQ, per germline (reference sequence). V lost 3 bases, J lost 4 bases, and 11 bases stayed unmatched. The CDR3 runs 16 residues. Combining the CDR3 with reference TRBV7-9 and TRBJ1-2 gives the whole variable domain DTGVSQNPRHKITKRGQNVTFRCDPISEHNRLYWYRQTLGQGPEFLTYFQNEAQLEKSRLLSDRFSAERPKGSFSTLEIQRTEQGDSAMYLCASSFGGGQETYGYTFGSGTRLTVV.

V gene TRBV14 combines with J gene TRBJ1-1; possible D gene TRBD1, 5 bases. The CDR3 spans 13 residues. Germline V lookup: CDR1 SGHDN, CDR2 FVKESK. Deletions cut 6 bases from V and 2 bases from J, with 10 bases between. CDR3 coding DNA: TGTGCCAGCAGTAGGGGCCGAAACACTGAAGCTTTCTTT. It is translated as CASSRGRNTEAFF.

The chain has TRBV19 and TRBJ2-1; unclear D gene. CDR3 length equals 13 residues. Germline lookup yields CDR1 LNHDA and CDR2 SQIVND (reference sequence). V was cut by 5 bases and J by 13 bases, with 18 bases left in between. CDR3 bases: TGTGCCAGTAGTCCCAAGGGCCGAACTGGTCAGTTCTTC. Its protein is CASSPKGRTGQFF. Full variable domain (missing parts from reference TRBV19 and TRBJ2-1): DGGITQSPKYLFRKEGQNVTLSCEQNLNHDAMYWYRQDPGQGLRLIYYSQIVNDFQKGDIAEGYSVSREKKESFPLTVTSAQKNPTAFYLCASSPKGRTGQFFGPGTRLTVL.

V usage is TRBV12-3 or TRBV12-4 and J usage is TRBJ1-3, with D unclear. The V end was cut by 3 bases, the J end by 0 bases, with 3 bases between. The CDR3 covers 13 residues. CDR3 region: CASSLTSGNTIYF. The CDR3 DNA follows: TGTGCCAGCAGTTTGACCTCTGGAAACACCATATATTTT.